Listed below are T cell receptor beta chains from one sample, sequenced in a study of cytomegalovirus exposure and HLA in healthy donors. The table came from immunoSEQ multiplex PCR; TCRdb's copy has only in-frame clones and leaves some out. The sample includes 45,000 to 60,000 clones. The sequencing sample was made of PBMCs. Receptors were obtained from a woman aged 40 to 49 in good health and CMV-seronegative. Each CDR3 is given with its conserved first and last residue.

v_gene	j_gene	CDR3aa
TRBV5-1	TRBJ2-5	CASSPRGAAETQYF
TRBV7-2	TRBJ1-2	CASSLEQVGGYTF
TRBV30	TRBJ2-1	CAWDPGQGYNEQFF
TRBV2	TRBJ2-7	CASKDRAIDEQYF
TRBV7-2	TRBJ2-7	CASSLTGRDTYEQYF
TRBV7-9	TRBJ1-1	CASSPGTGRNTEAFF
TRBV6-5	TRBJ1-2	CASSYSGTAWGYGYTF
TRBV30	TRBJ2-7	CAWSGVLYEQYF
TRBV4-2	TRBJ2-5	CASSQDGSGGARETQYF
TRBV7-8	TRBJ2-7	CASSLAPGQGTDYEQYF
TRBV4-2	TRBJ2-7	CASSQDRPGSGTSYEQYF
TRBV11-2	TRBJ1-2	CASSSRVPGGAYGYTF
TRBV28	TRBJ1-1	CASSPALNSEAFF
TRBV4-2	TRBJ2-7	CASSQVAGKGTYEQYF
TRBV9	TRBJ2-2	CASSVEYSGPGELFF
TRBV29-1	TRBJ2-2	CSVEDIEGGELFF
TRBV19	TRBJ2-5	CASSIDAGGLAGVETQYF
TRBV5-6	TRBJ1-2	CASSFTAGDGYTF
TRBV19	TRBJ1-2	CASSTGGADYGYTF
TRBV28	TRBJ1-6	CASSLWTGTGKDSPLHF
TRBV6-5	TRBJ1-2	CASRRPGQGHGYTF
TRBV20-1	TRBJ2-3	CRVERTDTQYF
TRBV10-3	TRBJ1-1	CAISEYMNTEAFF